This is a list of T cell receptor beta chains from one sample in a study of blood T cell repertoires in COVID-19. Using immunoSEQ multiplex PCR, the repertoire was profiled, and TCRdb retains in-frame clones only, with some absent. The repertoire holds 350,000 to 450,000 clones, with around 89% as singletons. What was sequenced was PBMCs or T cells enriched from blood (not recorded which). Receptors originate from a man in his thirties or forties who had recovered from COVID-19. The CDR3 runs from the conserved cysteine through the conserved F or W. Each record gives: V gene, J gene, CDR3 protein.

V: TRBV11-2
J: TRBJ2-5
CDR3: CASSSGLAGGWQETQYF

V: TRBV19
J: TRBJ1-5
CDR3: CATSGTGGSQPQHF

V: TRBV5-6
J: TRBJ1-1
CDR3: CASSLSRQVAFF

V: TRBV3-1/TRBV3-2
J: TRBJ2-3
CDR3: CASSQDRGSDTQYF

V: TRBV5-1
J: TRBJ2-7
CDR3: CASSLNRAKSEQYF

V: TRBV12-5
J: TRBJ1-3
CDR3: CASGLVRTKDSMGTGNTIYF

V: TRBV19
J: TRBJ2-7
CDR3: CASKAGEVLGEQYF

V: TRBV5-1
J: TRBJ1-5
CDR3: CASSSGGGNQPQHF

V: TRBV11-2
J: TRBJ1-4
CDR3: CASSLDRRVGEKLFF

V: TRBV13
J: TRBJ2-1
CDR3: CASSREYEQFF

V: TRBV29-1
J: TRBJ2-2
CDR3: CSPTGTRNTGELFF

V: TRBV7-8
J: TRBJ1-2
CDR3: CASSLSKRYGYTF

V: TRBV6-5
J: TRBJ2-1
CDR3: CASSSGTSAYNEQFF

V: TRBV7-2
J: TRBJ2-2
CDR3: CASSFPTSGNTGELFF

V: TRBV5-6
J: TRBJ1-5
CDR3: CASSYRRDRGVLSNQPQHF

V: TRBV4-1
J: TRBJ2-2
CDR3: CASSHFQENTGELFF

V: TRBV20-1
J: TRBJ1-2
CDR3: CSAPLAPVATF

V: TRBV28
J: TRBJ1-2
CDR3: CASFQGTHYGYTF

V: TRBV21-1
J: TRBJ2-4
CDR3: CASPVQGTKNIQYF

V: TRBV10-1
J: TRBJ2-3
CDR3: CASSDSLEVGKDTDTQYF

V: TRBV6-5
J: TRBJ2-1
CDR3: CASSYLGGSYNEQFF

V: TRBV7-2
J: TRBJ2-1
CDR3: CASSSDSMDEQFF

V: TRBV18
J: TRBJ1-1
CDR3: CASSPPWDRGTEAFF

V: TRBV4-1
J: TRBJ2-5
CDR3: CASSHASGSTWETQYF

V: TRBV7-9
J: TRBJ1-2
CDR3: CASSPGGDRGYTF

V: TRBV5-5
J: TRBJ1-2
CDR3: CASSFGGKSYGYTF

V: TRBV19
J: TRBJ2-6
CDR3: CASSEGAGANVLTF

V: TRBV7-9
J: TRBJ1-4
CDR3: CASSYDRGGEKLFF

V: TRBV10-1
J: TRBJ2-4
CDR3: CASSGSGGNIQYF

V: TRBV5-5
J: TRBJ2-7
CDR3: CASSLGMEMGEQYF

V: TRBV18
J: TRBJ2-2
CDR3: CASSQPGQGSTGELFF

V: TRBV5-1
J: TRBJ1-5
CDR3: CASSLGQGSQPQHF

V: TRBV3-1/TRBV3-2
J: TRBJ1-2
CDR3: CASSPSDRGHGYTF